These 7 T cell receptor beta chains originate from one sample sequenced in a study of T cells in Graves' hyperthyroidism and ophthalmopathy. RNA transcripts provided the source from which TCR beta CDR3 regions were amplified. Using the HTBI primer set, a first-round RT-PCR was run on the TCR CDR3. Using its own MiXCR run on the multiplex PCR reads, TCRdb lists one record per CDR3 protein. The data contain a few hundred thousand distinct CDR3 sequences, approximately 14% of them singletons. Sequencing was performed on blood. The receptors stem from a woman aged 25 to 39 with Graves' hyperthyroidism.

Details on this clonotype: A much larger clone sits a single nucleotide away, making a read error possible. V usage is TRBV18 and J usage is TRBJ2-3; 8 nucleotides agree with TRBD2. CDR3 length: 12 residues. From germline, CDR1 is KGHSH and CDR2 LQKENI. CDR3 amino acids: CVSSLRGGPQYF. Written as DNA, the CDR3 is TGTGTCAGCTCATTACGCGGGGGGCCGCAGTATTTT.

This clonotype turned up a few times. The V call is TRBV24-1, the J call TRBJ1-2; the D is unclear. Germline V gives CDR1 KGHDR, CDR2 SFDVKD. The V end lost 1 base, the J end lost 5 bases, and 1 base lay between the germline ends. The length of the CDR3 is 11 residues. For the CDR3, the DNA is TGTGCCACCAGTGATTTATATGGCTACACCTTC. Translating gives CATSDLYGYTF.

Ten or more counts support this clonotype. This chain links TRBV5-1 with TRBJ2-6, with D hard to call. The V gene lost 0 bases and the J gene lost 2 bases, with 3 bases spanning the gap. From germline, CDR1 is SGHRS and CDR2 YFSETQ. The CDR3 has 14 amino acids. CDR3 sequence: CASSLGPGANVLTF. CDR3 in DNA: TGCGCCAGCAGCTTGGGTCCTGGGGCCAACGTCCTGACTTTC.

The chain is built from TRBV20-1 and TRBJ2-1; 9 nucleotides match TRBD2. The CDR3 loop spans 15 amino acids. Germline CDR1 and CDR2: DFQATT and SNEGSKA (reference sequence). V lost 4 bases, J lost 3 bases, and 7 bases stayed unmatched. The CDR3, as DNA: TGCAGTGCTAAAACCGGGACTAGCTACTACAATGAGCAGTTCTTC. It is translated as CSAKTGTSYYNEQFF.

This clonotype was seen at least ten times. The chain combines TRBV7-2 with TRBJ2-7; the match to TRBD2 covers 8 bases. The CDR3 sequence is 14 residues long. J was trimmed by 3 bases and V by 2 bases; bases with no gene match: 3. CDR1 and CDR2 from the germline V gene are SGHTA and FQGNSA. In nucleotides, the CDR3 is TGTGCCAGCAGCTTATACCGGGAGGGCTACGAGCAGTACTTC. Translation gives CASSLYREGYEQYF.

The genes are TRBV6-5 and TRBJ1-5, with D perhaps matching TRBD1 (5 bases). The V and J ends lost 2 bases and 0 bases respectively, with 14 bases between them. Germline CDR1 is MNHEY and CDR2 is SVGAGI. The CDR3 has 17 amino acids. The CDR3 spells CASSYVGGIGSNQPQHF. The CDR3 DNA sequence: TGTGCCAGCAGTTACGTGGGGGGGATCGGTAGCAATCAGCCCCAGCATTTT.

This clonotype has ten or more counts. This sequence joins TRBV5-1 and TRBJ1-1, with a possible D match to TRBD1 (6 bases). V gave up 2 bases and J gave up 3 bases, with 26 bases separating them. Germline V gene lookup returns CDR1 SGHRS and CDR2 YFSETQ. This CDR3 has 19 amino acids. Here the CDR3 DNA reads TGCGCCAGCAGCTTAGGACAGTTCGCATCCTTAAAGAAGGACACTGAAGCTTTCTTT. This encodes CASSLGQFASLKKDTEAFF.